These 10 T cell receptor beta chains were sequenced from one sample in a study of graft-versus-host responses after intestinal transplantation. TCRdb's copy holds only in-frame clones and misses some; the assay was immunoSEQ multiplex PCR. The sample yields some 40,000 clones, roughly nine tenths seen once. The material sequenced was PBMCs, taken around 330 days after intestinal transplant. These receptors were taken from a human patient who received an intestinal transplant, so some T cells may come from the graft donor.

The CDR3 reads CASSRGEVATNEKLFF. CDR3 nucleotide sequence: TGTGCCAGTAGTAGAGGGGAGGTGGCAACTAATGAAAAACTGTTTTTT. The chain is built from TRBV19 and TRBJ1-4, with a weak D call TRBD1 (5 bases). The V gene lost 4 bases and the J gene lost 0 bases, with 12 bases spanning the gap. The CDR3 spans 16 residues. The germline V gene has CDR1 LNHDA and CDR2 SQIVND (reference sequence).

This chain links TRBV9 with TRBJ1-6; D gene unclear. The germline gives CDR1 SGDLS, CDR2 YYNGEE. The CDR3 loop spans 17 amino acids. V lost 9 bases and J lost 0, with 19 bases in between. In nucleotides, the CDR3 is TGTGCCATTATAGATGGCCGATTTAGCTCCTATAATTCACCCCTCCACTTT. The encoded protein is CAIIDGRFSSYNSPLHF.

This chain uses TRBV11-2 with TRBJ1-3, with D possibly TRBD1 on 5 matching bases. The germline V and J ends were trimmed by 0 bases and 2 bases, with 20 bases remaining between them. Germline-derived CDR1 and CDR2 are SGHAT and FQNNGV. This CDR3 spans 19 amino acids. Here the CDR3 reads CASSLDQRGRPIPGNTIYF. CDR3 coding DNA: TGTGCCAGCAGCTTAGATCAGAGGGGACGCCCGATCCCTGGAAACACCATATATTTT.

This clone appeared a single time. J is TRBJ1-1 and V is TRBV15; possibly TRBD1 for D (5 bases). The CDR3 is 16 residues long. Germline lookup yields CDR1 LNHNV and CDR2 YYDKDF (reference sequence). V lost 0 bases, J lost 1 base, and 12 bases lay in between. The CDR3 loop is CATSRDQGVPNTEAFF. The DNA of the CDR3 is TGTGCCACCAGCAGAGATCAGGGAGTCCCGAACACTGAAGCTTTCTTT.

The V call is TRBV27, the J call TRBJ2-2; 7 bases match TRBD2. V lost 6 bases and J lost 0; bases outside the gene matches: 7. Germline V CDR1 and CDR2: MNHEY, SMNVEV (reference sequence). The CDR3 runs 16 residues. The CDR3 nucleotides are TGTGCCAGCAGACCCACCGGGACTACGAACACCGGGGAGCTGTTTTTT. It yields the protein CASRPTGTTNTGELFF.

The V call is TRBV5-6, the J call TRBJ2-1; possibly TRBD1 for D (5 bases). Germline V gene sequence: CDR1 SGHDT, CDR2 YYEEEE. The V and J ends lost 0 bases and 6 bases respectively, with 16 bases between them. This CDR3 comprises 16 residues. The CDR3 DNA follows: TGTGCCAGCAGCTTGGGGGGCAGGTCCTATTTCAATGAGCAGTTCTTC. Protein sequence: CASSLGGRSYFNEQFF.

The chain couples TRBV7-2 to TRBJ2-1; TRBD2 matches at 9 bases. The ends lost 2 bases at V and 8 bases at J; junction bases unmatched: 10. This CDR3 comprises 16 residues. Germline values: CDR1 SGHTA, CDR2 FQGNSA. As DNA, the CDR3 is TGTGCCAGCAGCTTACTGCTAGCGGGGTCTTACGATGAGCAGTTCTTC. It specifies CASSLLLAGSYDEQFF.

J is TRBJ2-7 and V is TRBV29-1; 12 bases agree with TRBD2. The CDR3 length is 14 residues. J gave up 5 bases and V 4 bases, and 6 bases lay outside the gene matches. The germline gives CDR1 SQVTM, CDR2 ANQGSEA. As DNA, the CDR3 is TGCAGCGTTGGGCTAGCGGGGGGGCCCAACGAGCAGTACTTC. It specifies CSVGLAGGPNEQYF.

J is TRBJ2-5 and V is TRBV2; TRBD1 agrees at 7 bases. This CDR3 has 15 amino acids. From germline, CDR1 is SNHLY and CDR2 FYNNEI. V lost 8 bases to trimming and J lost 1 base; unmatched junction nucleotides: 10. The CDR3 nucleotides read TGTGCCAGCCTTATGGACAGGACATCCCAAGAGACCCAGTACTTC. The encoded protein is CASLMDRTSQETQYF.

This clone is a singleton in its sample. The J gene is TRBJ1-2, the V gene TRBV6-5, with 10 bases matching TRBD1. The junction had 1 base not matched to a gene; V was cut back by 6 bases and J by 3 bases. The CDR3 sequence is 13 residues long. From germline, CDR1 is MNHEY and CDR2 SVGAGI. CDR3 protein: CASSGQGDYGYTF. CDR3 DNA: TGTGCCAGCAGCGGACAGGGGGACTATGGCTACACCTTC.